These T cell receptor beta chains were read from a single sample in a study of T cell repertoires in cytomegalovirus infection. Their antigens remain unidentified. From the reads, TCRdb called clonotypes with MiXCR, one entry per CDR3 protein. The repertoire consists of just over 450,000 distinct CDR3 sequences, with more than 40% occurring once and the leading ten covering about 45%. Sequenced here: cultured PBMCs, sampled from culture after CMV antigen stimulation. These receptors all come from a human donor in good health (CMV status not recorded). Some clones in this sample may be carry-over from other donors' samples. Both conserved end residues are part of each CDR3. Size values are once, few and many counts, or a class for expanded clones, and some rows have none.

v_gene,len,abundance,CDR3aa
TRBV19,14,.,CASSTGQGAETQYF
TRBV20-1,13,few,CSARDLAGGPFRF
TRBV4-1,19,.,CASSPRPGQHLVGNSPLHF
TRBV7-2,14,.,CASSLGTRHDEQYF
TRBV6-1,16,.,CASRHRTGGANEKLFF
TRBV6-6,15,few,CASSYSFPGGYEQYF
TRBV7-8,16,few,CASSTPGGQSTDTQYF
TRBV15,14,.,CATSRVQLDYEQYF
TRBV12-3/TRBV12-4,13,once,CASSLAGRHEQYF
TRBV10-3,14,.,CATRDPSKNTEAFF
TRBV24-1,19,.,CATKRPGQTIRGPSYEQYF
TRBV7-6,18,few,CASSPILRERGVYNEQFF
TRBV7-8,12,.,CASGRVSETQYF
TRBV2,15,.,CASRVDLISSDEQFF
TRBV7-6,17,.,CASSLGLAGRGNYGYTF
TRBV20-1,14,.,CSAGARARTDTQYF
TRBV28,16,.,CASSPSRQPFNYGYTF
TRBV20-1,14,.,CSAFLAGGSYEQYF
TRBV6-1,17,.,CASSDPNRGKGLEELFF
TRBV29-1,11,.,CSVEGGETQYF
TRBV7-2,14,.,CASSPGRRPYGYTF
TRBV7-2,17,few,CASSFNKETGGSYEQYF
TRBV7-2,15,.,CASSFRGLDTGELFF
TRBV15,14,few,CATSREGGVTEAFF
TRBV10-1,14,.,CASSESLLAYEQFF
TRBV6-5,13,few,CASGRTRTDTQYF
TRBV11-3,16,.,CASGQGSNSGANVLTF
TRBV19,13,.,CASSMITGNIQYF
TRBV10-3,13,.,CALSEGDPWEQYF
TRBV4-3,18,.,CASSQGTRAGGAYNEQFF